A single sample gave rise to the 20 T cell receptor beta chains below, sequenced in a study of blood T cell repertoires in COVID-19. Measured with immunoSEQ multiplex PCR; TCRdb has only the in-frame clones, and not every one. The sample has roughly 410,000 clones, about 89% seen once. The specimen was peripheral blood. Every receptor here comes from a woman in her 40s with COVID-19, enrolled during active disease.

This clone occurred once. This chain connects TRBV6-4 to TRBJ1-2; 10 nucleotides agree with TRBD1. After removal of 5 bases from V and 3 bases from J, the junction contained 3 bases not matched to a gene. The CDR3 loop spans 14 amino acids. Germline V lookup: CDR1 MRHNA, CDR2 SNTAGT. This CDR3 reads CASSPGTGDYGYTF. The CDR3 DNA follows: TGTGCCAGCAGTCCCGGGACAGGGGACTATGGCTACACCTTC.

The gene calls are TRBV28 and TRBJ2-5; a possible D gene is TRBD2 (5 bases). Trimming took off 3 bases at V and 7 bases at J, with 18 bases between the two ends. Germline loops: CDR1 MDHEN, CDR2 SYDVKM. The CDR3 totals 15 residues. This chain's CDR3 is CASSFEGSVVGTQYF. The CDR3 coding sequence is TGTGCCAGCAGTTTCGAGGGCAGCGTCGTCGGGACCCAGTACTTC. The full variable domain, with the rest looked up from reference TRBV28 and TRBJ2-5, is DVKVTQSSRYLVKRTGEKVFLECVQDMDHENMFWYRQDPGLGLRLIYFSYDVKMKEKGDIPEGYSVSREKKERFSLILESASTNQTSMYLCASSFEGSVVGTQYFGPGTRLLVL.

The chain joins TRBV28 to TRBJ1-1; D is unclear. Germline V CDR1 and CDR2: MDHEN, SYDVKM. V was trimmed by 2 bases and J by 8 bases, leaving 18 bases between them. The CDR3 sequence is 15 residues long. This CDR3 is CASSLESVWPGEAFF. CDR3 DNA sequence: TGTGCCAGCAGTTTAGAATCGGTATGGCCCGGGGAAGCTTTCTTT.

This chain links TRBV5-5 with TRBJ2-3, with unresolved D. Trimming left V 4 bases short and J 2 bases short, with 11 bases between. The CDR3 is 14 amino acids. Germline values: CDR1 SGHKS, CDR2 YYEKEE (reference sequence). The CDR3 is CASSTPTLTDTQYF. CDR3 in DNA: TGTGCCAGCAGCACTCCAACCCTCACAGATACGCAGTATTTT.

The V and J genes are TRBV28 and TRBJ2-2; D might be TRBD1 (6 bases). This CDR3 has 15 residues. The germline V gene encodes CDR1 MDHEN and CDR2 SYDVKM. Trimming cost V 6 bases and J 3 bases, with 14 bases left between them. In DNA form, the CDR3 reads TGTGCCAGCAGCCTGCGACAGGATTACACCGGGGAGCTGTTTTTT. It translates to CASSLRQDYTGELFF.

The count of this clone is one. V gene TRBV25-1 combines with J gene TRBJ2-3; D is unclear. Germline V CDR1 and CDR2: MGHDK, SYGVNS. V dropped 7 bases and J dropped 0 bases, with 20 bases sitting between them. CDR3 size: 17 residues. The CDR3 bases are TGTGCCAGCACCATCCTCCGTCGGCAGGTAAGCACAGATACGCAGTATTTT. This sequence encodes CASTILRRQVSTDTQYF.

The genes are TRBV13 and TRBJ2-1; 10 bases are shared with TRBD2. CDR1 PRHDT and CDR2 FYEKMQ come from the germline V gene (reference sequence). V lost 8 bases and J lost 4; bases outside the gene matches: 8. This CDR3 has 15 amino acids. CDR3 nucleotide sequence: TGTGCCAGCGAGGTAGCTAGCGGGGGTTACAATGAGCAGTTCTTC. Its protein product is CASEVASGGYNEQFF.

In this sample, this clone turned up once. The chain has TRBV7-2 and TRBJ1-1; D remains unclear. Trimming pared 1 base from V and 4 bases from J, leaving 10 bases between. CDR1 SGHTA and CDR2 FQGNSA come from the germline V gene. This CDR3 has 14 amino acids. The CDR3 loop is CASSLGSPGTEAFF. DNA for the CDR3: TGTGCCAGCAGCTTAGGGTCGCCGGGCACTGAAGCTTTCTTT.

This clone was seen once. J is TRBJ2-5 and V is TRBV5-1; 7 bases align to TRBD1. The V gene end was trimmed by 3 bases and the J gene end by 4 bases; junction bases not matched to a gene: 9. Germline V lookup: CDR1 SGHRS, CDR2 YFSETQ. This CDR3 region has 15 residues. This CDR3 reads CASSWQTGNSETQYF. CDR3 nucleotides: TGCGCCAGCAGCTGGCAGACAGGGAATTCAGAGACCCAGTACTTC.

This chain connects TRBV6-2 or TRBV6-3 to TRBJ2-7, with a tentative D call TRBD1 (5 bases). Looked up from germline, CDR1 is MNHEY and CDR2 is SVGEGT. Trimming shortened V by 4 bases and J by 4 bases, and 8 bases separated the two germline ends. The CDR3 has 12 amino acids. CDR3 region: CASSSRVYEQYF. Written as DNA, the CDR3 is TGTGCCAGCAGTTCCAGGGTGTACGAGCAGTACTTC.

The chain has TRBV11-2 and TRBJ1-2; weak D call: TRBD1 (5 bases). The germline gives CDR1 SGHAT, CDR2 FQNNGV. V lost 0 bases, J lost 6 bases, and 17 bases lay in between. CDR3 length: 16 amino acids. CDR3 in DNA: TGTGCCAGCAGCTTAGACCGGGGGGGTAGGCAGAATGGCTACACCTTC. This codes for CASSLDRGGRQNGYTF.

The J gene is TRBJ2-7, the V gene TRBV7-8, with a weak D call TRBD1 (5 bases). CDR3 length equals 13 residues. From germline, CDR1 is SGHVS and CDR2 FQNEAQ. V gave up 2 bases and J gave up 6 bases, with 11 bases separating them. The CDR3 sequence is CASSLIQGGEQYF. CDR3 DNA sequence: TGTGCCAGCAGCTTAATCCAGGGTGGCGAGCAGTACTTC.

The V call is TRBV7-2, the J call TRBJ2-1; 8 positions match TRBD2. V trimming: 4 bases; J trimming: 6 bases; junction bases outside the gene matches: 11. This CDR3 is built from 16 residues. Germline CDR1 is SGHTA and CDR2 is FQGNSA. This CDR3 is CASSSQFSGKFNEQFF. The CDR3 DNA reads TGTGCCAGCAGCTCTCAATTTAGCGGGAAGTTCAATGAGCAGTTCTTC.

The rearrangement joins TRBV28 to TRBJ1-4; D possibly corresponds to TRBD1 (5 bases). Germline CDR1 and CDR2: MDHEN and SYDVKM. The V gene lost 4 bases and the J gene lost 5 bases, with 11 bases spanning the gap. CDR3 size: 14 residues. Here the CDR3 reads CASSSPGRNEKLFF. CDR3 nucleotides: TGTGCCAGCAGTTCTCCAGGGCGGAATGAAAAACTGTTTTTT. The full variable domain, completed using reference TRBV28 and TRBJ1-4, is DVKVTQSSRYLVKRTGEKVFLECVQDMDHENMFWYRQDPGLGLRLIYFSYDVKMKEKGDIPEGYSVSREKKERFSLILESASTNQTSMYLCASSSPGRNEKLFFGSGTQLSVL.

The rearrangement links TRBV3-1 (or the pseudogene TRBV3-2) to TRBJ2-7; 7 nucleotides align to TRBD2. Germline V gene lookup returns CDR1 LGHDT and CDR2 YNNKEL (reference sequence). J lost 2 bases, V lost 3 bases, and 7 bases had no gene match. The CDR3 consists of 15 residues. As DNA, the CDR3 is TGTGCCAGCAGCCAGGGGCGAGGGAGGGCCTACGAGCAGTACTTC. Protein product: CASSQGRGRAYEQYF.

The chain joins TRBV7-8 to TRBJ1-2; a weak D match, TRBD1 (6 bases). The V end lost 1 base, the J end lost 6 bases, and 18 bases lay between the germline ends. This CDR3 spans 16 amino acids. Germline V gene lookup returns CDR1 SGHVS and CDR2 FQNEAQ. The CDR3 sequence: CASSLEATGLFDGYTF. The CDR3 nucleotides are TGTGCCAGCAGCTTAGAAGCAACAGGGTTGTTCGATGGCTACACCTTC.

The genes are TRBV30 and TRBJ1-2; 10 bases line up with TRBD1. Germline values: CDR1 GTSNPN, CDR2 SVGIG (reference sequence). The CDR3 has 15 residues. V shed 1 base, J shed 10 bases, and the junction held 12 bases outside the gene matches. The CDR3 nucleotides are TGTGCCTGGAGTGGGTTATCCGGGACAGGGGAGGACTACACCTTC. It translates to CAWSGLSGTGEDYTF.

The rearrangement uses TRBV3-1 (or the pseudogene TRBV3-2) and TRBJ1-2, with D possibly TRBD1 on 5 matching bases. CDR3 length equals 12 residues. Germline V gene sequence: CDR1 LGHDT, CDR2 YNNKEL (reference sequence). Trimming shortened V by 5 bases and J by 8 bases, and 12 bases separated the two germline ends. Written as DNA, the CDR3 is TGTGCCAGCAGCTTACGGACAAAAGGCTACACCTTC. It yields the protein CASSLRTKGYTF.

The gene calls are TRBV27 and TRBJ1-2; maybe TRBD1 (6 bases). Deletions cut 2 bases from V and 5 bases from J, with 21 bases between. The CDR3 extends over 17 amino acids. CDR1 and CDR2 (germline): MNHEY, SMNVEV (reference sequence). CDR3 residues: CASSLLSSGGYGYGYTF. The CDR3 nucleotides are TGTGCCAGCAGTTTACTGAGTTCGGGGGGCTATGGATATGGCTACACCTTC.

V and J are TRBV18 and TRBJ1-5, with TRBD1 identical over 9 bases. Trimming at V came to 3 bases and at J to 4 bases, leaving 7 bases not matched to a gene. The CDR3 runs to 16 residues. Per germline, CDR1 KGHSH and CDR2 LQKENI. CDR3 sequence: CASSPKTGTGNQPQHF. The CDR3 DNA sequence: TGTGCCAGCTCACCTAAAACCGGGACAGGGAATCAGCCCCAGCATTTT. Drawing the rest from reference TRBV18 and TRBJ1-5, the complete variable domain is NAGVMQNPRHLVRRRGQEARLRCSPMKGHSHVYWYRQLPEEGLKFMVYLQKENIIDESGMPKERFSAEFPKEGPSILRIQQVVRGDSAAYFCASSPKTGTGNQPQHFGDGTRLSIL.